Below, 24 T cell receptor beta chains from the same sample are listed, as sequenced in a study of blood T cell repertoires in COVID-19. Assay used: immunoSEQ multiplex PCR; TCRdb lists only in-frame clones, some missing. The table shows some 400,000 clones, with around 92% occurring only once. Material: PBMCs or T cells enriched from blood (not recorded which). These receptors came from a woman aged 30 to 39 who had recovered from COVID-19.

The rearrangement joins TRBV24-1 to TRBJ2-3, with 9 bases aligning to TRBD1. Germline assignment: CDR1 KGHDR and CDR2 SFDVKD. This CDR3 is 11 amino acids long. J was trimmed by 6 bases and V by 9 bases; bases with no gene match: 0. In nucleotides, the CDR3 is TGTGCCACCGGACAGGGGGATACGCAGTATTTT. Its protein is CATGQGDTQYF.

The rearrangement uses TRBV7-9 and TRBJ1-2; 8 positions agree with TRBD1. The junction had 6 bases not matched to a gene; V was cut back by 5 bases and J by 4 bases. This CDR3 comprises 14 residues. The germline V gene has CDR1 SEHNR and CDR2 FQNEAQ (reference sequence). CDR3 in DNA: TGTGCCAGCAGCCGAGGACAGGGTGGCTATGGCTACACCTTC. This sequence encodes CASSRGQGGYGYTF.

This sequence joins TRBV7-2 and TRBJ2-7; tentative D call: TRBD2 (6 bases). The V end was cut by 4 bases, the J end by 3 bases, with 13 bases between. The CDR3 runs to 14 residues. Germline-derived CDR1 and CDR2 are SGHTA and FQGNSA. The CDR3 here is CASSYRDGSYEQYF. The DNA of the CDR3 is TGTGCCAGCAGCTACCGGGACGGGAGCTACGAGCAGTACTTC.

This clone was counted a single time. V and J are TRBV6-1 and TRBJ1-6; maybe TRBD1 (5 bases). Germline assignment: CDR1 MNHNS and CDR2 SASEGT. The CDR3 covers 15 residues. Between the trimmed V and J ends, which lost 2 bases and 3 bases, there was a span of 8 bases. CDR3 protein: CASSETRVYNSPLHF. CDR3 nucleotide sequence: TGTGCCAGCAGTGAAACCAGGGTCTATAATTCACCCCTCCACTTT.

The gene calls are TRBV10-3 and TRBJ2-5; D is uncertain. The CDR3 sequence is 15 residues long. The germline CDR1 and CDR2 sequences are ENHRY and SYGVKD. V lost 3 bases to trimming and J lost 0 bases, with 11 bases between them. In nucleotides, the CDR3 is TGTGCCATCAGTGACCGGGTTTCGTACCAAGAGACCCAGTACTTC. This encodes CAISDRVSYQETQYF.

This rearrangement joins TRBV4-1 to TRBJ1-4; unclear D gene. The CDR3 extends over 16 amino acids. V gave up 1 base and J gave up 0 bases, with 9 bases separating them. The V gene's germline CDR1 is MGHRA and CDR2 YSYEKL. The CDR3 loop is CASSQAVTATNEKLFF. The DNA of the CDR3 is TGCGCCAGCAGCCAAGCGGTAACTGCAACTAATGAAAAACTGTTTTTT.

Turning to this clone: At one boundary the junction diverges from the germline segment, which might be a read error. J is TRBJ1-1 and V is TRBV5-1; D is possibly TRBD1 (6 bases). Germline V CDR1 and CDR2: SGHRS, YFSETQ. The CDR3 has 13 amino acids. CDR3 bases: TGCGCCAGCAGCTTTAGGGGGAACTCTGAAGCTTTCTTT. Amino acid sequence: CASSFRGNSEAFF. Variable domain in full (rest from reference TRBV5-1 and TRBJ1-1): KAGVTQTPRYLIKTRGQQVTLSCSPISGHRSVSWYQQTPGQGLQFLFEYFSETQRNKGNFPGRFSGRQFSNSRSEMNVSTLELGDSALYLCASSFRGNSEAFFGQGTRLTVV.

The chain recombines TRBV9 with TRBJ2-1; a possible D gene is TRBD2 (5 bases). Trimming shortened V by 0 bases and J by 4 bases, and 14 bases separated the two germline ends. CDR1 is SGDLS, CDR2 YYNGEE, per germline. The CDR3 consists of 16 residues. CDR3 loop: CASSVDPAEVYNEQFF. The CDR3 DNA follows: TGTGCCAGCAGCGTAGATCCAGCGGAAGTATACAATGAGCAGTTCTTC.

The gene calls are TRBV19 and TRBJ1-6; TRBD1 matches 7 bases. CDR3 length equals 14 residues. With V trimmed by 6 bases and J by 9 bases, 8 bases remained unmatched. Germline lookup yields CDR1 LNHDA and CDR2 SQIVND (reference sequence). The CDR3: CASRTTGSGSPLHF. In nucleotides, the CDR3 is TGTGCCAGTAGGACGACAGGGTCCGGTTCACCCCTCCACTTT.

This clone appeared a few times. The rearrangement uses TRBV13 and TRBJ1-2; D call uncertain. The CDR3 runs to 14 residues. Trimming took 3 bases from V and 2 from J, leaving 10 bases between them. Germline assignment: CDR1 PRHDT and CDR2 FYEKMQ (reference sequence). The CDR3 sequence is CASSFGGANYGYTF. In nucleotides, the CDR3 is TGTGCCAGCAGCTTCGGAGGAGCAAACTATGGCTACACCTTC.

The chain combines TRBV11-3 with TRBJ2-2, with a weak D call TRBD2 (5 bases). The CDR3 totals 12 residues. V gave up 6 bases and J gave up 7 bases, with 9 bases separating them. CDR1 and CDR2 (germline): SGHNT, YENEEA. DNA of the CDR3: TGTGCCAGCAGATCGGGGATCGGGGAGCTGTTTTTT. Its translation is CASRSGIGELFF. The whole variable domain, filled in from reference TRBV11-3 and TRBJ2-2, reads EAGVVQSPRYKIIEKKQPVAFWCNPISGHNTLYWYLQNLGQGPELLIRYENEEAVDDSQLPKDRFSAERLKGVDSTLKIQPAELGDSAVYLCASRSGIGELFFGEGSRLTVL.

The chain links TRBV4-1 to TRBJ2-1; D perhaps matches TRBD2 (5 bases). Germline CDR1 MGHRA, CDR2 YSYEKL. Between the trimmed V and J ends, which lost 0 bases and 4 bases, there was a span of 7 bases. The CDR3 is 14 amino acids. CDR3 DNA sequence: TGCGCCAGCAGCCAAGAAGAGGGTTACAATGAGCAGTTCTTC. This sequence encodes CASSQEEGYNEQFF.

The chain employs TRBV20-1 and TRBJ1-3; the D is unclear. Germline V gene sequence: CDR1 DFQATT, CDR2 SNEGSKA (reference sequence). The CDR3 length is 14 residues. Trimming removed 3 bases from V and 0 bases from J, with 9 bases in between. The chain's CDR3 is CSASIEASGNTIYF. The CDR3 DNA sequence: TGCAGTGCTAGTATCGAGGCCTCTGGAAACACCATATATTTT.

This chain joins TRBV19 and TRBJ1-1; D remains ambiguous. The V end lost 1 base, the J end lost 3 bases, and 12 bases lay between the germline ends. CDR3 length equals 15 residues. From germline, CDR1 is LNHDA and CDR2 SQIVND (reference sequence). The CDR3 spells CASSIAGGQDTEAFF. DNA for the CDR3: TGTGCCAGTAGTATAGCCGGCGGGCAAGACACTGAAGCTTTCTTT.

The gene calls are TRBV19 and TRBJ2-2, with a tentative D call TRBD1 (6 bases). CDR3 size: 16 residues. Per the germline V gene, CDR1 is LNHDA and CDR2 is SQIVND (reference sequence). V was pared by 3 bases and J by 1 base, with 12 bases between. The DNA of the CDR3 is TGTGCCAGTAGTATTACGACAGGTTTGAACACCGGGGAGCTGTTTTTT. Amino acids: CASSITTGLNTGELFF.

The chain couples TRBV30 to TRBJ2-2, with D perhaps TRBD1 (6 bases). Germline V gene lookup returns CDR1 GTSNPN and CDR2 SVGIG (reference sequence). The ends were cut back, 0 bases at V and 4 bases at J, with 12 bases in the middle. The CDR3 runs to 15 residues. CDR3 sequence reads: CAWSVTLGGTGELFF. The CDR3 nucleotides are TGTGCCTGGAGTGTAACCTTAGGGGGCACCGGGGAGCTGTTTTTT.

The genes are TRBV30 and TRBJ2-7, with D maybe TRBD2 (6 bases). The CDR3 is made up of 15 amino acids. Germline-derived CDR1 and CDR2 are GTSNPN and SVGIG (reference sequence). Trimming removed 4 bases from V and 2 bases from J, with 18 bases in between. This CDR3 reads CAWKAAGGIPYEQYF. The CDR3 DNA follows: TGTGCCTGGAAGGCTGCCGGGGGAATACCCTACGAGCAGTACTTC.

V is TRBV11-3 and J is TRBJ2-7; D uncertain. The CDR3 spans 13 residues. Trimming took off 0 bases at V and 0 bases at J, with 3 bases between the two ends. Per the germline V gene, CDR1 is SGHNT and CDR2 is YENEEA. Written as DNA, the CDR3 is TGTGCCAGCAGCTTAGAGAGCTCCTACGAGCAGTACTTC. It encodes CASSLESSYEQYF.

CDR3 in amino acids: CASSLGRKETQYF. DNA of the CDR3: TGTGCCAGCAGTTTGGGCAGAAAAGAGACCCAGTACTTC. The V call is TRBV28, the J call TRBJ2-5; D unclear. The length of the CDR3 is 13 residues. The germline CDR1 and CDR2 sequences are MDHEN and SYDVKM. V was clipped by 3 bases and J by 3 bases, with 8 bases between them.

The chain links TRBV10-3 to TRBJ2-7, with 8 bases fitting TRBD1. The CDR3 totals 15 residues. The J segment lost 3 bases and the V segment lost 2 bases, leaving 6 bases of the junction unmatched. Germline CDR1 reads ENHRY; CDR2 reads SYGVKD. The DNA of the CDR3 is TGTGCCATCAGTGAGACGGGGACAGGTTACTACGAGCAGTACTTC. Protein: CAISETGTGYYEQYF.

This sequence joins TRBV10-3 and TRBJ2-7; tentative D call: TRBD2 (6 bases). CDR3 length: 13 residues. CDR1 and CDR2 (germline): ENHRY, SYGVKD. V dropped 7 bases and J dropped 2 bases, with 12 bases sitting between them. The CDR3 here is CAIKGLLTYEQYF. Written as DNA, the CDR3 is TGTGCCATCAAGGGACTTCTGACCTACGAGCAGTACTTC.

Comment on this clone: This sample also contains other DNA sequences that code for the same CDR3. The chain carries TRBV5-1 and TRBJ2-1; 12 bases align to TRBD2. V dropped 0 bases and J dropped 1; count of bases not matched to a gene: 2. The CDR3 spans 17 residues. Germline loops: CDR1 SGHRS, CDR2 YFSETQ. CDR3 DNA sequence: TGCGCCAGCAGCTTGGGACTAGCGGGAGAATCCTACAATGAGCAGTTCTTC. It codes for CASSLGLAGESYNEQFF.

On this clone: The same CDR3 also results from other DNA sequences found in this sample. The chain joins TRBV5-1 to TRBJ2-1; D uncertain. V dropped 1 base and J dropped 0 bases, with 5 bases sitting between them. CDR1 SGHRS and CDR2 YFSETQ come from the germline V gene. The CDR3 is made up of 14 amino acids. The CDR3 protein is CASSLTSSYNEQFF. The CDR3 DNA reads as TGCGCCAGCAGCTTGACGAGCTCCTACAATGAGCAGTTCTTC.

The chain couples TRBV5-4 to TRBJ2-7; TRBD1 matches 8 bases. J was trimmed by 5 bases and V by 6 bases; bases with no gene match: 13. Germline CDR1 reads SGHNT; CDR2 reads YYREEE (reference sequence). There are 15 residues in the CDR3. This CDR3 reads CASTRGPDRANEQYF. As DNA, the CDR3 is TGTGCCAGCACCCGGGGTCCGGACAGGGCTAACGAGCAGTACTTC.